This TCR beta chain was documented in a study of human thymus T cells. General study points: Within thymic and blood repertoires, V and J gene usage appeared to be biased.

CDR1 and CDR2 (germline): WNHNN, SYGVQD (reference sequence). This CDR3 comprises 17 residues. Serving as donors were healthy Finnish infants, each of whom was having open corrective surgery for congenital heart defects. During surgery, 0.5-1 mL peripheral blood was drawn from four of eight donors. The method was immunoSEQ multiplex PCR; TCRdb's version includes in-frame clones alone and lacks a portion of them. The sample lists some 46,000 clones; around 95% were seen once. Of note for this clone: Its antigen is as yet unknown. Sequence at one end of the junction differs from germline and may be a read error.

This chain connects TRBV10-1 to TRBJ2-6; the D is unclear. This receptor was identified in a girl less than two years old with a congenital heart defect but otherwise immunologically healthy. The sequencing input was blood. This chain's CDR3 is CASSEGIAQSRANVLTF. CDR3 coding DNA: TGCGCCAGCAGTGAGGGCATCGCACAAAGTCGGGCCAATGTCCTGACTTTC.